This is a list of T cell receptor beta chains from one sample in a study. One entry per CDR3 protein results from TCRdb running MiXCR on the 5' RACE reads. The sample yields 62,000 or so distinct CDR3 sequences, about 28% seen once. The sample was tumor-infiltrating Tregs sorted from the breast tumor. Receptor source: a female donor with breast cancer. Each CDR3 is given with its conserved first and last residue. The order of the fields is J gene, D gene, clone size, V gene, CDR3 length, CDR3 protein, CDR3 DNA. The D gene is left open where the match is weak. Clone size is shown for a subset of rows, as once, few, many or a class of expanded clone.

TRBJ1-5 TRBD1 - TRBV7-2 15 CASSLVGGVDQPQHF TGTGCCAGCAGCTTAGTAGGGGGCGTAGATCAGCCCCAGCATTTT
TRBJ1-3 - - TRBV2 14 CASSDTGWGNTIYF TGTGCCAGCAGTGATACGGGCTGGGGAAACACCATATATTTT
TRBJ2-3 - few TRBV5-6 16 CASSVRTAYSTDTQYF TGTGCCAGCAGCGTGCGGACAGCATATAGCACAGATACGCAGTATTTT
TRBJ1-2 - - TRBV20-1 14 CSASVIRGNDGYTF TGCAGTGCTAGCGTCATTAGGGGAAACGATGGCTACACCTTC
TRBJ2-3 - - TRBV28 15 CASRGGASNTDTQYF TGTGCCAGCAGAGGGGGGGCTTCTAACACAGATACGCAGTATTTT
TRBJ1-4 - - TRBV4-2 15 CASSPRPATNEKLFF TGTGCCAGCAGCCCCCGGCCCGCAACTAATGAAAAACTGTTTTTT
TRBJ2-2 TRBD1 - TRBV6-2/TRBV6-3 15 CASSYVGQGAGELFF TGTGCCAGCAGTTACGTGGGACAGGGGGCCGGGGAGCTGTTTTTT
TRBJ2-2 - - TRBV11-2 15 CASSHHRVGTGELFF TGTGCCAGCAGCCACCACAGGGTCGGGACCGGGGAGCTGTTTTTT
TRBJ2-1 - many TRBV20-1 12 CSARRRVNEQFF TGCAGTGCTAGGCGGAGGGTCAATGAGCAGTTCTTC
TRBJ2-3 TRBD2 few TRBV27 17 CASSLFSSGGFTDTQYF TGTGCCAGCAGTTTGTTTTCTAGCGGGGGTTTCACAGATACGCAGTATTTT
TRBJ1-5 TRBD1 many TRBV20-1 18 CSASATGGLGLANQPQHF TGCAGTGCTAGCGCGACAGGGGGGTTAGGACTAGCAAATCAGCCCCAGCATTTT
TRBJ1-2 - - TRBV5-1 13 CASSPDVFYGYTF TGCGCCAGCAGCCCGGACGTGTTCTATGGCTACACCTTC
TRBJ1-5 TRBD1 - TRBV23-1 20 CASSQPTGMGDLLSNQPQHF TGCGCCAGCAGTCAACCGACAGGGATGGGCGATTTACTTAGCAATCAGCCCCAGCATTTT
TRBJ1-2 TRBD1 many TRBV29-1 12 CSVGTGIYGYTF TGCAGCGTAGGGACAGGGATATATGGCTACACCTTC
TRBJ2-7 TRBD2 medium-sized TRBV2 14 CASSELAGIYEQYF TGTGCCAGCAGTGAACTAGCGGGAATCTACGAGCAGTACTTC
TRBJ2-7 TRBD2 few TRBV5-5 15 CASSHRVAGRYEQYF TGTGCCAGCAGCCATCGGGTAGCGGGAAGATACGAGCAGTACTTC
TRBJ2-1 TRBD1 once TRBV7-3 13 CASSSDRAHEQFF TGTGCCAGCAGTTCCGACAGGGCCCATGAGCAGTTCTTC
TRBJ2-7 - - TRBV7-2 13 CASSWGPSYEQYF TGTGCCAGCAGCTGGGGGCCATCCTACGAGCAGTACTTC
TRBJ1-1 - few TRBV5-1 15 CASSSNPGADTEAFF TGCGCCAGCAGTTCCAACCCCGGTGCGGACACTGAAGCTTTCTTT
TRBJ2-3 - few TRBV28 14 CASSPGRGTDTQYF TGTGCCAGCAGCCCCGGCAGGGGCACAGATACGCAGTATTTT
TRBJ2-1 - many TRBV20-1 11 CSAYQGNEQFF TGCAGTGCTTATCAGGGCAATGAGCAGTTCTTC
TRBJ2-7 - - TRBV4-1 17 CASSQAFGTGTHYEQYF TGCGCCAGCAGCCAAGCCTTCGGAACCGGGACACATTACGAGCAGTACTTC
TRBJ2-3 - - TRBV9 19 CASSVLVHTKGQKEDTQYF TGTGCCAGCAGCGTATTAGTCCATACCAAGGGCCAAAAAGAAGATACGCAGTATTTT
TRBJ2-7 - many TRBV7-2 13 CASSLDGFGEQYF TGTGCCAGCAGCTTAGATGGATTTGGCGAGCAGTACTTC
TRBJ2-7 - many TRBV28 14 CASGSQGGDYEQYF TGTGCCAGCGGTAGTCAGGGAGGCGACTACGAGCAGTACTTC
TRBJ2-5 - many TRBV20-1 15 CSAKVIHRAPETQYF TGCAGTGCAAAAGTAATCCACAGGGCGCCGGAGACCCAGTACTTC
TRBJ1-1 - - TRBV20-1 13 CSASSGSQIEAFF TGCAGTGCTAGTTCAGGGTCGCAAATCGAAGCTTTCTTT
TRBJ1-2 - - TRBV28 14 CASSFGGSVYGYTF TGTGCCAGCAGTTTCGGCGGCAGCGTCTATGGCTACACCTTC
TRBJ2-7 - - TRBV20-1 14 CGAGQAGRSYEQYF TGCGGTGCAGGGCAAGCAGGCCGCTCCTACGAGCAGTACTTC
TRBJ1-4 - - TRBV9 14 CASSVTPEGEKPFF TGTGCCAGCAGTGTGACCCCGGAGGGTGAAAAACCGTTTTTT
TRBJ2-1 TRBD2 - TRBV11-3 16 CASSPSGGLAVNEQFF TGTGCCAGCAGCCCGAGTGGTGGACTAGCGGTTAATGAGCAGTTCTTC
TRBJ2-3 TRBD1 few TRBV29-1 15 CSADPGQGRGDTQYF TGCAGCGCCGATCCGGGACAGGGAAGGGGAGATACGCAGTATTTT
TRBJ2-5 - - TRBV6-1 13 CASEVGQGETQYF TGTGCCAGCGAGGTGGGGCAGGGAGAGACCCAGTACTTC
TRBJ1-2 - many TRBV29-1 14 CSVDRLGGTEGYTF TGCAGCGTTGATCGTCTAGGGGGGACGGAGGGCTACACCTTC
TRBJ2-7 TRBD2 - TRBV4-2 17 CASSQARGGSYRYEQYF TGTGCCAGCAGCCAAGCCCGGGGGGGGAGTTATCGCTACGAGCAGTACTTC
TRBJ1-5 TRBD1 few TRBV29-1 13 CSVEQGANQPQHF TGCAGCGTGGAACAGGGGGCTAATCAGCCCCAGCATTTT
TRBJ1-1 - few TRBV15 15 CATSREVRGIPEAFF TGTGCCACCAGCAGAGAGGTTCGAGGGATACCTGAAGCTTTCTTT
TRBJ2-1 TRBD1 many TRBV4-3 16 CASSQDRDRGRNEQFF TGCGCCAGCAGCCAAGATCGGGACAGGGGTAGGAATGAGCAGTTCTTC
TRBJ1-6 - many TRBV5-1 17 CASSLDPGQIYNSPLHF TGCGCCAGCAGCCTGGATCCGGGACAAATTTATAATTCACCCCTCCACTTT
TRBJ1-1 - many TRBV29-1 15 CSVSGLSSLGGRGFF TGCAGCGTTTCGGGGTTATCCAGCTTGGGGGGAAGAGGTTTCTTT
TRBJ2-2 - - TRBV5-1 14 CASRGQALSGELFF TGCGCCAGCAGAGGACAAGCCTTGTCCGGGGAGCTGTTTTTT
TRBJ1-1 TRBD1 many TRBV5-4 15 CASSFRQGENTEAFF TGTGCCAGCAGCTTTAGGCAGGGGGAGAACACTGAAGCTTTCTTT
TRBJ2-1 TRBD1 - TRBV7-9 16 CASSLGGTGGRNEQFF TGTGCCAGCAGCTTAGGGGGGACAGGGGGCCGGAATGAGCAGTTCTTC
TRBJ2-1 TRBD2 - TRBV6-5 15 CASSYEAGGPDEQFF TGTGCCAGCAGTTACGAAGCGGGAGGGCCCGATGAGCAGTTCTTC
TRBJ2-3 - - TRBV2 16 CASRETVAGSTDTQYF TGTGCCAGCAGAGAAACCGTAGCAGGTAGCACAGATACGCAGTATTTT
TRBJ2-5 - few TRBV27 16 CASSFGFQRGDETQYF TGTGCCAGCAGTTTCGGGTTCCAAAGGGGCGACGAGACCCAGTACTTC
TRBJ2-5 - - TRBV5-6 13 CASSFDRQETQYF TGTGCCAGCAGCTTCGACAGGCAAGAGACCCAGTACTTC
TRBJ1-1 - - TRBV27 13 CASSRQELTEAFF TGTGCCAGCAGTAGACAGGAACTCACTGAAGCTTTCTTT
TRBJ2-7 TRBD2 few TRBV4-2 17 CASSLGLAGVEVEEQYF TGTGCCAGCAGCCTGGGACTAGCGGGAGTAGAGGTGGAAGAGCAGTACTTC
TRBJ1-5 - - TRBV11-2 13 CASSRDNNQPQHF TGTGCCAGCAGCCGGGACAATAATCAGCCCCAGCATTTT
TRBJ2-2 - few TRBV29-1 13 CSVEQGNTGELFF TGCAGCGTTGAACAGGGGAACACCGGGGAGCTGTTTTTT
TRBJ1-5 TRBD1 many TRBV10-2 13 CASSPGQGQPQHF TGCGCCAGCAGCCCTGGACAGGGGCAGCCCCAGCATTTT